This is a list of T cell receptor beta chains from one sample in a study of OX40 agonist ivuxolimab in advanced cancers. Clones were sequenced by immunoSEQ multiplex PCR, and TCRdb holds only the in-frame ones, with some missing. The sample includes roughly 41,000 clones, 89% of them seen just once. The sample in question was CD4+ or CD8+ T cells sorted from blood, obtained in a trial of the OX40 agonist ivuxolimab. These receptors were collected from an adult with an advanced solid tumor such as melanoma, head and neck, liver or kidney cancer. Both conserved end residues are part of each CDR3. Each record gives: clone size, V gene, J gene, D gene, CDR3 protein, CDR3 DNA. The D gene is left open where the match is weak. For some rows the clone size is stated as once, few or many, or as a class when expanded; others skip it.

clone size: .
V gene: TRBV19
J gene: TRBJ1-5
D gene: TRBD1
CDR3 protein: CASSGGQGSNQPQHF
CDR3 DNA: TGTGCCAGTAGTGGAGGACAGGGAAGCAATCAGCCCCAGCATTTT

clone size: .
V gene: TRBV11-1
J gene: TRBJ2-7
D gene: .
CDR3 protein: CASSSWTASGYEQYF
CDR3 DNA: TGTGCCAGCAGCTCGTGGACAGCTTCGGGCTACGAGCAGTACTTC

clone size: .
V gene: TRBV11-2
J gene: TRBJ2-7
D gene: .
CDR3 protein: CASSLDSGWIYEQYF
CDR3 DNA: TGTGCCAGCAGCTTAGACTCAGGGTGGATCTACGAGCAGTACTTC

clone size: .
V gene: TRBV19
J gene: TRBJ1-5
D gene: .
CDR3 protein: CASSPGLGGHF
CDR3 DNA: TGTGCCAGTAGCCCGGGACTTGGCGGGCATTTT

clone size: .
V gene: TRBV19
J gene: TRBJ2-6
D gene: .
CDR3 protein: CASSIGSSGANVLTF
CDR3 DNA: TGTGCCAGTAGTATAGGGAGCTCTGGGGCCAACGTCCTGACTTTC

clone size: .
V gene: TRBV19
J gene: TRBJ2-1
D gene: .
CDR3 protein: CASSIASYNEQFF
CDR3 DNA: TGTGCCAGTAGTATAGCCTCCTACAATGAGCAGTTCTTC

clone size: .
V gene: TRBV2
J gene: TRBJ1-4
D gene: TRBD1
CDR3 protein: CASSLGGGGEKLFF
CDR3 DNA: TGTGCCAGCAGTTTAGGAGGGGGCGGTGAAAAACTGTTTTTT

clone size: .
V gene: TRBV11-2
J gene: TRBJ1-2
D gene: .
CDR3 protein: CASSQDTLGGYTF
CDR3 DNA: TGTGCCAGCAGCCAGGACACCCTGGGTGGCTACACCTTC

clone size: .
V gene: TRBV6-4
J gene: TRBJ2-7
D gene: .
CDR3 protein: CASSEARASPGQYF
CDR3 DNA: TGTGCCAGCAGTGAAGCGAGGGCGTCTCCTGGGCAGTACTTC

clone size: .
V gene: TRBV6-5
J gene: TRBJ2-5
D gene: .
CDR3 protein: CASSYTTWGSTQYF
CDR3 DNA: TGTGCCAGCAGTTACACAACCTGGGGTTCGACCCAGTACTTC

clone size: .
V gene: TRBV29-1
J gene: TRBJ2-5
D gene: .
CDR3 protein: CAGVDQETQYF
CDR3 DNA: TGCGCAGGGGTGGACCAAGAGACCCAGTACTTC

clone size: .
V gene: TRBV4-3
J gene: TRBJ2-7
D gene: .
CDR3 protein: CASSPWRGLTYEQYF
CDR3 DNA: TGCGCCAGCAGCCCTTGGCGGGGGCTAACCTACGAGCAGTACTTC

clone size: .
V gene: TRBV7-8
J gene: TRBJ2-5
D gene: .
CDR3 protein: CASSADDRHYF
CDR3 DNA: TGTGCCAGCAGCGCCGACGACAGACATTACTTC

clone size: once
V gene: TRBV30
J gene: TRBJ2-7
D gene: TRBD1
CDR3 protein: CAWSVGQGGPYEQYF
CDR3 DNA: TGTGCCTGGAGTGTCGGACAGGGGGGCCCCTACGAGCAGTACTTC

clone size: .
V gene: TRBV7-9
J gene: TRBJ2-1
D gene: TRBD2
CDR3 protein: CASSQTVREGYNEQFF
CDR3 DNA: TGTGCCAGCAGCCAGACCGTACGGGAGGGCTACAATGAGCAGTTCTTC

clone size: .
V gene: TRBV9
J gene: TRBJ2-7
D gene: .
CDR3 protein: CASSVDSSYEQYF
CDR3 DNA: TGTGCCAGCAGCGTGGACAGCTCCTACGAGCAGTACTTC

clone size: .
V gene: TRBV4-1
J gene: TRBJ1-1
D gene: .
CDR3 protein: CASSHPGGTLSTF
CDR3 DNA: TGCGCCAGCAGCCATCCCGGGGGGACACTATCAACTTTT

clone size: .
V gene: TRBV28
J gene: TRBJ1-1
D gene: .
CDR3 protein: CASSFGPSAQAFF
CDR3 DNA: TGTGCCAGCAGCTTCGGACCGTCGGCCCAAGCTTTCTTT

clone size: .
V gene: TRBV28
J gene: TRBJ2-1
D gene: TRBD2
CDR3 protein: CASSRLAGISSSYNEQFF
CDR3 DNA: TGTGCCAGCAGTAGACTAGCGGGAATCTCATCCTCCTACAATGAGCAGTTCTTC

clone size: .
V gene: TRBV2
J gene: TRBJ2-1
D gene: TRBD1
CDR3 protein: CANSGGNGQFF
CDR3 DNA: TGTGCCAACTCAGGGGGCAATGGGCAGTTCTTC

clone size: .
V gene: TRBV30
J gene: TRBJ1-6
D gene: .
CDR3 protein: CAWSQYRAPLHF
CDR3 DNA: TGTGCCTGGAGTCAGTACAGGGCGCCCCTCCACTTT

clone size: .
V gene: TRBV28
J gene: TRBJ1-2
D gene: .
CDR3 protein: CASSFDSAYGYTF
CDR3 DNA: TGTGCCAGCAGTTTCGACAGCGCCTATGGCTACACCTTC

clone size: .
V gene: TRBV6-1
J gene: TRBJ1-2
D gene: .
CDR3 protein: CASSPSYGYTF
CDR3 DNA: TGTGCCAGCAGTCCTAGCTATGGCTACACCTTC

clone size: .
V gene: TRBV18
J gene: TRBJ2-1
D gene: .
CDR3 protein: CASSPSTHGSSYNEQFF
CDR3 DNA: TGTGCCAGCTCACCATCCACCCACGGGAGCTCCTACAATGAGCAGTTCTTC

clone size: few
V gene: TRBV10-3
J gene: TRBJ2-5
D gene: .
CDR3 protein: CAISETDAQGIEETQYF
CDR3 DNA: TGTGCCATCAGTGAGACAGATGCTCAGGGTATCGAGGAGACCCAGTACTTC

clone size: .
V gene: TRBV5-6
J gene: TRBJ1-2
D gene: .
CDR3 protein: CASSLVGDYGYTF
CDR3 DNA: TGTGCCAGCAGCTTGGTCGGGGATTATGGCTACACCTTC

clone size: .
V gene: TRBV14
J gene: TRBJ2-2
D gene: .
CDR3 protein: CASGLALAGWGELFF
CDR3 DNA: TGTGCCAGCGGATTGGCACTCGCAGGATGGGGGGAGCTGTTTTTT

clone size: .
V gene: TRBV5-4
J gene: TRBJ2-1
D gene: .
CDR3 protein: CASSLESIEYNEQFF
CDR3 DNA: TGTGCCAGCAGCTTGGAGAGTATCGAATACAATGAGCAGTTCTTC

clone size: .
V gene: TRBV9
J gene: TRBJ2-7
D gene: TRBD1
CDR3 protein: CASSGRQGDYEQYF
CDR3 DNA: TGTGCCAGCAGCGGCAGACAGGGGGACTACGAGCAGTACTTC

clone size: .
V gene: TRBV10-3
J gene: TRBJ2-7
D gene: .
CDR3 protein: CAISESWGGVSYEQYF
CDR3 DNA: TGTGCCATCAGTGAAAGCTGGGGCGGGGTCTCCTACGAGCAGTACTTC

clone size: .
V gene: TRBV19
J gene: TRBJ2-7
D gene: TRBD1
CDR3 protein: CASSITGTVRDEQHF
CDR3 DNA: TGTGCCAGTAGTATTACCGGGACAGTTAGGGACGAGCAGCACTTC

clone size: .
V gene: TRBV6-5
J gene: TRBJ2-7
D gene: .
CDR3 protein: CASSVLREQYF
CDR3 DNA: TGTGCCAGCAGTGTCCTCCGCGAGCAGTACTTC

clone size: .
V gene: TRBV29-1
J gene: TRBJ2-7
D gene: .
CDR3 protein: CSVESGGHEQYF
CDR3 DNA: TGCAGCGTTGAGTCCGGGGGTCACGAGCAGTACTTC

clone size: .
V gene: TRBV28
J gene: TRBJ2-3
D gene: .
CDR3 protein: CASSLLESTDTQYF
CDR3 DNA: TGTGCCAGCAGTTTACTAGAATCCACAGATACGCAGTATTTT

clone size: .
V gene: TRBV15
J gene: TRBJ1-1
D gene: TRBD1
CDR3 protein: CATSRKTGDTEAFF
CDR3 DNA: TGTGCCACCAGCAGAAAAACAGGGGACACTGAAGCTTTCTTT

clone size: .
V gene: TRBV6-5
J gene: TRBJ2-1
D gene: TRBD2
CDR3 protein: CASSTPGTSSYEQFF
CDR3 DNA: TGTGCCAGCAGTACCCCCGGGACTAGCTCGTATGAGCAGTTCTTC

clone size: .
V gene: TRBV9
J gene: TRBJ2-1
D gene: .
CDR3 protein: CASSSESISYNEQFF
CDR3 DNA: TGTGCCAGCAGCTCCGAAAGCATCTCCTACAATGAGCAGTTCTTC

clone size: .
V gene: TRBV6-5
J gene: TRBJ2-7
D gene: .
CDR3 protein: CASSYSFPYEQYF
CDR3 DNA: TGTGCCAGCAGTTACTCTTTCCCCTACGAGCAGTACTTC

clone size: .
V gene: TRBV11-1
J gene: TRBJ2-1
D gene: TRBD2
CDR3 protein: CASSLVIGTSGSNDEQFF
CDR3 DNA: TGTGCCAGCAGCTTAGTAATAGGGACTAGCGGGAGTAATGATGAGCAGTTCTTC

clone size: .
V gene: TRBV7-2
J gene: TRBJ2-1
D gene: .
CDR3 protein: CASSSWSGLGLYNEQFF
CDR3 DNA: TGTGCCAGCAGCTCCTGGTCCGGGCTGGGTCTCTACAATGAGCAGTTCTTC

clone size: .
V gene: TRBV10-1
J gene: TRBJ1-2
D gene: .
CDR3 protein: CASSDRVRGYTF
CDR3 DNA: TGCGCCAGCAGTGACAGGGTTCGGGGCTACACCTTC

clone size: .
V gene: TRBV27
J gene: TRBJ1-2
D gene: .
CDR3 protein: CASSKGPMRGGYTF
CDR3 DNA: TGTGCCAGCAGTAAGGGCCCGATGAGGGGCGGCTACACCTTC

clone size: .
V gene: TRBV7-9
J gene: TRBJ2-5
D gene: .
CDR3 protein: CASSPDSDQETQYF
CDR3 DNA: TGTGCCAGCAGCCCGGACAGCGACCAAGAGACCCAGTACTTC

clone size: once
V gene: TRBV4-2
J gene: TRBJ2-7
D gene: .
CDR3 protein: CASSQEAEQYF
CDR3 DNA: TGTGCCAGCAGCCAAGAAGCCGAGCAGTACTTC

clone size: .
V gene: TRBV4-1
J gene: TRBJ1-2
D gene: TRBD1
CDR3 protein: CASSQAQGAYGYTF
CDR3 DNA: TGCGCCAGCAGCCAAGCACAGGGGGCCTATGGCTACACCTTC

clone size: .
V gene: TRBV4-2
J gene: TRBJ1-2
D gene: .
CDR3 protein: CASSQEVGTLKLGYTF
CDR3 DNA: TGTGCCAGCAGCCAAGAAGTAGGGACCCTCAAGCTGGGCTACACCTTC

clone size: once
V gene: TRBV7-2
J gene: TRBJ2-5
D gene: .
CDR3 protein: CASSLLETQYF
CDR3 DNA: TGTGCCAGCAGCTTACTGGAGACCCAGTACTTC

clone size: .
V gene: TRBV4-1
J gene: TRBJ2-5
D gene: .
CDR3 protein: CASSPGGSEETQYF
CDR3 DNA: TGCGCCAGCAGCCCAGGGGGGAGTGAGGAGACCCAGTACTTC

clone size: .
V gene: TRBV7-9
J gene: TRBJ2-1
D gene: .
CDR3 protein: CASSPFRVSAREQFF
CDR3 DNA: TGTGCCAGCAGCCCATTCAGGGTATCGGCCAGGGAGCAGTTCTTC

clone size: .
V gene: TRBV6-5
J gene: TRBJ1-1
D gene: .
CDR3 protein: CASSYSGGLTEAFF
CDR3 DNA: TGTGCCAGCAGTTACTCCGGGGGCCTCACTGAAGCTTTCTTT

clone size: .
V gene: TRBV5-5
J gene: TRBJ2-7
D gene: .
CDR3 protein: CASSLFREVEQYF
CDR3 DNA: TGTGCCAGCAGCTTATTCAGGGAAGTCGAGCAGTACTTC

clone size: .
V gene: TRBV4-1
J gene: TRBJ2-7
D gene: TRBD1
CDR3 protein: CASSQEIRGSYEQYF
CDR3 DNA: TGCGCCAGCAGCCAAGAAATCAGGGGGTCCTACGAGCAGTACTTC

clone size: .
V gene: TRBV9
J gene: TRBJ1-2
D gene: .
CDR3 protein: CASSVAIDSASGGYTF
CDR3 DNA: TGTGCCAGCAGCGTAGCTATCGACAGCGCTAGCGGTGGCTACACCTTC

clone size: .
V gene: TRBV27
J gene: TRBJ1-2
D gene: .
CDR3 protein: CASSSTPPIVNTF
CDR3 DNA: TGTGCCAGCAGTTCCACGCCCCCCATTGTTAACACCTTC

clone size: few
V gene: TRBV19
J gene: TRBJ1-4
D gene: .
CDR3 protein: CASSAGGEKLFF
CDR3 DNA: TGTGCCAGTAGCGCAGGCGGCGAAAAACTGTTTTTT

clone size: .
V gene: TRBV6-6
J gene: TRBJ2-7
D gene: .
CDR3 protein: CASTPTGDYSYEQYF
CDR3 DNA: TGTGCCAGCACCCCGACAGGGGACTACTCCTACGAGCAGTACTTC

clone size: .
V gene: TRBV15
J gene: TRBJ1-1
D gene: TRBD1
CDR3 protein: CATSRDIGGGNTEAFF
CDR3 DNA: TGTGCCACCAGCAGAGATATAGGAGGGGGCAACACTGAAGCTTTCTTT

clone size: .
V gene: TRBV5-6
J gene: TRBJ1-1
D gene: TRBD1
CDR3 protein: CASSLVTTGVMNTEAFF
CDR3 DNA: TGTGCCAGCAGCTTGGTCACAACAGGGGTAATGAACACTGAAGCTTTCTTT

clone size: .
V gene: TRBV27
J gene: TRBJ2-3
D gene: .
CDR3 protein: CASSLFPSGTDTQYF
CDR3 DNA: TGTGCCAGCAGTTTATTCCCCAGCGGCACAGATACGCAGTATTTT